The text below deals with one T cell receptor beta chain. The data were taken from a study of OX40 agonist ivuxolimab in advanced cancers. TCRdb's copy holds only in-frame clones and misses some; the assay was immunoSEQ multiplex PCR. The table lists over 45,000 clones, 87% of them singletons. V was shortened by 3 bases and J by 7 bases, with 22 bases between the two germline ends. CDR3 length equals 16 residues. Germline V gene lookup returns CDR1 SGHNT and CDR2 YYREEE (reference sequence). The chain is built from TRBV5-4 and TRBJ1-2; D may be TRBD1 (5 bases). The material was CD4+ or CD8+ T cells sorted from blood, obtained in a trial of the OX40 agonist ivuxolimab. The clonotype originates from an adult with an advanced solid tumor such as melanoma, head and neck, liver or kidney cancer. The CDR3 is CASSSTSGSIPSGYTF. The CDR3 bases are TGTGCCAGCAGCTCCACGTCAGGGTCCATTCCTAGTGGCTACACCTTC. Based on the CDR3 plus reference TRBV5-4 and TRBJ1-2, the full variable domain is ETGVTQSPTHLIKTRGQQVTLRCSSQSGHNTVSWYQQALGQGPQFIFQYYREEENGRGNFPPRFSGLQFPNYSSELNVNALELDDSALYLCASSSTSGSIPSGYTFGSGTRLTVV.